This T cell receptor (beta chain) emerged from a study of CD8+ T cells in alopecia areata. Across the study: Treatment of the treated patients consisted of oral tofacitinib, 5 to 10 mg twice daily.

The authors extracted RNA and reverse transcribed it into cDNA as the sequencing template. Clones were sequenced by immunoSEQ multiplex PCR, and TCRdb holds only the in-frame ones, with some missing. In the table there are 100,000 to 150,000 clones, roughly two fifths of which are singletons. The investigators collected lesional scalp punch biopsies and peripheral blood from alopecia areata patients. The germline V gene has CDR1 GTSNPN and CDR2 SVGIG (reference sequence). The CDR3 has 14 residues. Trimming took off 3 bases at V and 4 bases at J, with 14 bases between the two ends. In regard to this clone: Its antigen is as yet unknown.

Overall study results and limits: Against the mouse data, patients shared TCRs less clearly, possibly for HLA reasons. Higher clonality than in normal scalp was seen in lesional scalp, especially alopecia totalis/universalis.

The genes are TRBV30 and TRBJ2-3; D gene uncertain. This receptor was taken from a human donor with alopecia areata. The sample taken for sequencing was CD4+ T cells sorted from blood. This chain's CDR3 is CAWRGHLTSDTQYF. The CDR3 DNA reads as TGTGCCTGGAGAGGTCACCTTACCTCAGATACGCAGTATTTT.